These 10 T cell receptor beta chains came from one sample sequenced in a study of neoadjuvant anti-PD-1 for oral cavity cancer. Some clones are missing from TCRdb's copy, which holds only in-frame ones; the method was immunoSEQ multiplex PCR. The table lists approximately 74,000 clones, about 84% of them singletons. This specimen was PBMCs, taken before nivolumab (anti-PD-1) treatment. Receptors were obtained from a person aged 35 to 85 with oral cavity squamous cell carcinoma.

Only one count was recorded for this clone. CDR3 sequence (DNA): TGTGCCAGCAGCTTGTCAGGGACGGGCTATGGCTACACCTTC. This encodes CASSLSGTGYGYTF. V usage is TRBV5-4 and J usage is TRBJ1-2; D is perhaps TRBD1 (5 bases). The germline V gene encodes CDR1 SGHNT and CDR2 YYREEE (reference sequence). Trimming took 1 base from V and 4 from J, leaving 11 bases between them. This CDR3 region has 14 residues.

The V call is TRBV6-5, the J call TRBJ2-7; the match to TRBD1 covers 7 bases. J gave up 1 base and V 1 base, and 4 bases lay outside the gene matches. The length of the CDR3 is 15 residues. Germline assignment: CDR1 MNHEY and CDR2 SVGAGI. CDR3 amino acids: CASSYLGTASYEQYF. In nucleotides, the CDR3 is TGTGCCAGCAGTTACTTGGGGACAGCTTCCTACGAGCAGTACTTC.

This chain joins TRBV27 and TRBJ2-3; possible D gene TRBD2, 5 bases. Germline CDR1 reads MNHEY; CDR2 reads SMNVEV (reference sequence). The CDR3 runs to 13 residues. The V end lost 2 bases, the J end lost 6 bases, and 9 bases lay between the germline ends. CDR3 DNA sequence: TGTGCCAGCAGTTTAGGACTTATCGATACGCAGTATTTT. Its translation: CASSLGLIDTQYF.

Only a few counts were recorded for this clone. The chain uses TRBV7-3 and TRBJ2-1; 9 bases match TRBD2. The CDR3 totals 15 residues. V lost 4 bases and J lost 1; bases outside the gene matches: 2. The germline gives CDR1 SGHTA, CDR2 FQGTGA. The CDR3 coding sequence is TGTGCCAGCAGCTATAGCGGGGGATCCTACAATGAGCAGTTCTTC. It codes for CASSYSGGSYNEQFF.

The chain links TRBV2 to TRBJ1-2, with D possibly matching TRBD1 (5 bases). CDR1 SNHLY and CDR2 FYNNEI come from the germline V gene. The germline V and J ends were trimmed by 2 bases and 8 bases, with 9 bases remaining between them. The length of the CDR3 is 12 residues. CDR3 region: CASSELQGGYTF. The DNA of the CDR3 is TGTGCCAGCAGTGAATTGCAGGGAGGCTACACCTTC.

CDR3 DNA sequence: TGCGCCAGCAGCCCGGGAGCTAGCGGGAGTACCTACGAGCAGTACTTC. Translating gives CASSPGASGSTYEQYF. V gene TRBV5-1 combines with J gene TRBJ2-7; 10 nucleotides line up with TRBD2. With 4 bases clipped from V and 2 bases from J, the junction kept 9 bases outside the gene matches. Per germline, CDR1 SGHRS and CDR2 YFSETQ. The CDR3 loop spans 16 amino acids.

This clone was observed once. The chain links TRBV6-5 to TRBJ2-1; the match to TRBD2 covers 7 bases. Germline V lookup: CDR1 MNHEY, CDR2 SVGAGI. CDR3 length: 15 residues. After removal of 5 bases from V and 0 bases from J, the junction contained 4 bases not matched to a gene. CDR3 region: CASSRTRSSYNEQFF. CDR3 DNA: TGTGCCAGCAGTAGGACTAGAAGCTCCTACAATGAGCAGTTCTTC.

The chain uses TRBV6-5 and TRBJ2-1; D uncertain. Germline-derived CDR1 and CDR2 are MNHEY and SVGAGI. Trimming pared 6 bases from V and 7 bases from J, leaving 13 bases between. The CDR3 sequence is 13 residues long. The DNA for the CDR3 is TGTGCCAGCAGCTCCCCCAAGTTTAATGAGCAGTTCTTC. Translating it yields CASSSPKFNEQFF.

This chain joins TRBV5-8 and TRBJ2-4; unclear D gene. From germline, CDR1 is SGHTS and CDR2 YDEGEE. The CDR3 is 15 residues long. The V gene lost 0 bases and the J gene lost 5 bases, with 12 bases spanning the gap. In DNA, the CDR3 is TGTGCCAGCAGCTTGGCCCTGGCTCGGCAAAACATTCAGTACTTC. Its protein is CASSLALARQNIQYF.

The chain employs TRBV7-2 and TRBJ1-5; no clear D gene. Trimming stripped 5 bases from V and 1 base from J, with 12 bases between. Germline CDR1 and CDR2: SGHTA and FQGNSA. The CDR3 has 15 residues. As DNA, the CDR3 is TGTGCCAGCAGCCCCGGAGTATGGAGCAATCAGCCCCAGCATTTT. It yields the protein CASSPGVWSNQPQHF.